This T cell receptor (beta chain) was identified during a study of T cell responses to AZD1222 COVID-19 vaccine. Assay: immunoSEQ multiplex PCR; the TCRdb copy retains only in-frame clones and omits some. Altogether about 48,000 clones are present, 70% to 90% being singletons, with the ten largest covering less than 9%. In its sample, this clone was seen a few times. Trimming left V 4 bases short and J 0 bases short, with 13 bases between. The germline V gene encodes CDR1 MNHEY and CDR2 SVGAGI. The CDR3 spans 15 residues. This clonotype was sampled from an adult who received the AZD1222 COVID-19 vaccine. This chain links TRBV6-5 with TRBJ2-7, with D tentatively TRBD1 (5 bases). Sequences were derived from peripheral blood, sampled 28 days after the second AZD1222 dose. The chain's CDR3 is CASSFDHTGSYEQYF. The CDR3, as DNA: TGTGCCAGCAGTTTCGACCACACAGGCTCCTACGAGCAGTACTTC.